A single sample is the source of the 4 T cell receptor beta chains below, sequenced in a study of T cell repertoires in cytomegalovirus infection. From the reads, TCRdb called clonotypes with MiXCR, one entry per CDR3 protein. Counted here are approximately 500,000 distinct CDR3 sequences, around 11% occurring once; the ten biggest clones make up roughly 10%. The sequenced sample was PBMCs. The origin of the receptors is a human donor in good health (CMV status not recorded). Some clones in this sample may be carry-over from other donors' samples.

In this sample, this clonotype turned up many times. This rearrangement joins TRBV6-1 to TRBJ1-2, with TRBD1 as a possible D gene (5 bases). CDR3 length: 15 residues. Trimming cost V 6 bases and J 5 bases, with 19 bases left between them. From germline, CDR1 is MNHNS and CDR2 SASEGT. In DNA, the CDR3 is TGTGCCAGCAGGACGGGACTCAACCCCGGGTATGGCTACACCTTC. It is translated as CASRTGLNPGYGYTF.

This clonotype has at least ten counts. V gene TRBV20-1 combines with J gene TRBJ2-7; D perhaps matches TRBD1 (6 bases). This CDR3 has 14 amino acids. Germline CDR1 and CDR2: DFQATT and SNEGSKA (reference sequence). V shed 3 bases and J shed 4 bases, with 16 bases lying between them. The CDR3 region has the DNA TGCAGTGCTAGCCCCTGGGACACCGCTTACGAGCAGTACTTC. It yields the protein CSASPWDTAYEQYF.

The rearrangement joins TRBV2 to TRBJ2-5; 10 bases map to TRBD2. After removal of 7 bases from V and 5 bases from J, the junction contained 1 base not matched to a gene. The CDR3 is made up of 12 amino acids. The germline V gene encodes CDR1 SNHLY and CDR2 FYNNEI. CDR3 sequence: CASKREGETQYF. The CDR3 DNA is TGTGCCAGCAAGCGGGAGGGTGAGACCCAGTACTTC.

At least ten counts were recorded for this clonotype. This chain links TRBV7-2 with TRBJ2-1; 10 bases map to TRBD1. V lost 4 bases, J lost 9 bases, and 9 bases stayed unmatched. The CDR3 runs 15 residues. CDR1 and CDR2 from the germline V gene are SGHTA and FQGNSA. CDR3 sequence reads: CASSSPDRGSFEQFF. Written as DNA, the CDR3 is TGTGCCAGCAGCTCCCCGGACAGGGGGTCCTTTGAGCAGTTCTTC.